The 8 T cell receptor beta chains reported below all come from one sample, sequenced in a study of human versus mouse CDR3 diversity and MHC coevolution. Profiled with immunoSEQ multiplex PCR; TCRdb holds only in-frame clones, not every one. The sample consists of roughly 86,000 clones, just over 90% of them appearing once. Sequenced input: naive CD4+ T cells from blood. The sample's subset: CD45RO-negative CD62L-positive naive CD4 T cells. The receptors were sampled from a person aged 30-70 years in good health.

This chain links TRBV19 with TRBJ2-1, with 9 positions matching TRBD2. The J segment lost 6 bases and the V segment lost 3 bases, leaving 6 bases of the junction unmatched. CDR3 length: 15 amino acids. Germline V gene data show CDR1 as LNHDA and CDR2 as SQIVND (reference sequence). CDR3 sequence reads: CASSISGGKGNEQFF. The DNA for the CDR3 is TGTGCCAGTAGTATTAGCGGGGGTAAGGGCAATGAGCAGTTCTTC.

This chain joins TRBV6-1 and TRBJ2-3; unclear D gene. This CDR3 has 14 amino acids. The germline gives CDR1 MNHNS, CDR2 SASEGT. The V gene lost 1 base and the J gene lost 2 bases, with 7 bases spanning the gap. Here the CDR3 DNA reads TGTGCCAGCAGTGAAGGTGGCAACACAGATACGCAGTATTTT. This codes for CASSEGGNTDTQYF.

This rearrangement joins TRBV18 to TRBJ1-2, with D maybe TRBD1 (5 bases). V was clipped by 0 bases and J by 0 bases, with 8 bases between them. Germline values: CDR1 KGHSH, CDR2 LQKENI. This CDR3 spans 15 amino acids. The CDR3 sequence is CASSPPGLPNYGYTF. As DNA, the CDR3 is TGTGCCAGCTCACCACCGGGACTGCCTAACTATGGCTACACCTTC.

The chain joins TRBV6-1 to TRBJ1-2; possible D gene TRBD1, 6 bases. V was pared by 8 bases and J by 2 bases, with 9 bases between. CDR1 and CDR2 from the germline V gene are MNHNS and SASEGT. The length of the CDR3 is 12 residues. CDR3 sequence reads: CASVTGNYGYTF. The CDR3 nucleotides read TGTGCCAGCGTGACAGGCAACTATGGCTACACCTTC.

The CDR3 DNA reads as TGCGCCAGCAGCCAAAATCCCCTCGTATCCTTCTACGAGCAGTACTTC. Encoded protein: CASSQNPLVSFYEQYF. The genes are TRBV4-3 and TRBJ2-7, with D unclear. V was cut by 2 bases and J by 3 bases, with 17 bases left in between. Germline lookup yields CDR1 LGHNA and CDR2 YSLEER. The CDR3 loop spans 16 amino acids.

In its sample, this clone was seen once. The rearrangement joins TRBV12-5 to TRBJ1-2; D may be TRBD1 (5 bases). Trimming stripped 7 bases from V and 6 bases from J, with 12 bases between. CDR1 is LGHNT, CDR2 FRNRAP, per germline. The CDR3 consists of 12 residues. The CDR3 DNA reads as TGTGCTAGTGCCATAGGGGTCAATGGCTACACCTTC. Its protein is CASAIGVNGYTF. Looking up the rest from reference TRBV12-5 and TRBJ1-2 gives the full variable domain: DARVTQTPRHKVTEMGQEVTMRCQPILGHNTVFWYRQTMMQGLELLAYFRNRAPLDDSGMPKDRFSAEMPDATLATLKIQPSEPRDSAVYFCASAIGVNGYTFGSGTRLTVV.

This clone was observed once. The chain employs TRBV9 and TRBJ2-1; 15 bases match TRBD2. Germline V gives CDR1 SGDLS, CDR2 YYNGEE. The V and J ends lost 3 bases and 6 bases, in that order; junction bases with no gene match: 13. This CDR3 is built from 19 residues. The CDR3 region is CASSARTSGGAYPFNEQFF. The CDR3, as DNA: TGTGCCAGCAGCGCCCGGACTAGCGGGGGGGCCTATCCCTTCAATGAGCAGTTCTTC.

The chain is built from TRBV30 and TRBJ2-1, with 9 bases aligning to TRBD2. There are 15 residues in the CDR3. Germline CDR1 is GTSNPN and CDR2 is SVGIG (reference sequence). J was trimmed by 12 bases and V by 4 bases; bases with no gene match: 16. CDR3 sequence reads: CAWIRGSGRRGRQFF. The CDR3 DNA reads as TGTGCCTGGATAAGGGGGAGCGGGAGGCGAGGGCGGCAGTTCTTC.